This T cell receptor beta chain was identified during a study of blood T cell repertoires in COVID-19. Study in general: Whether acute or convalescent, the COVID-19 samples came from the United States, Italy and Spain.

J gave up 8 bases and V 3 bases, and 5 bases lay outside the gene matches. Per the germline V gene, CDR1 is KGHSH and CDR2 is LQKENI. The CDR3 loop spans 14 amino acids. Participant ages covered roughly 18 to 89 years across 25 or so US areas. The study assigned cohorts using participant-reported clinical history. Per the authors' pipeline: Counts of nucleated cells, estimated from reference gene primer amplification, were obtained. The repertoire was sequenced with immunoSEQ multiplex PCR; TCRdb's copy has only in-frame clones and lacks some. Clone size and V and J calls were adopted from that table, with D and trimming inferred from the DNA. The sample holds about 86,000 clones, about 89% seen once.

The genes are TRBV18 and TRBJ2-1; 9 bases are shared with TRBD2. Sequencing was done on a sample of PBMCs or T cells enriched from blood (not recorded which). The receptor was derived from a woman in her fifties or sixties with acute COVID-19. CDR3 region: CASSPSGSRDEQFF. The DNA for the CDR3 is TGTGCCAGCTCACCTAGCGGGAGCAGGGATGAGCAGTTCTTC.